Following are 18 T cell receptor beta chains from one sample sequenced in a study of shared clonotypes between healthy human individuals. Naive CD8 cells lacked CD45RO, underwent positive selection for CCR7 and left out terminally differentiated effector memory CD45RA+ cells. The assay was immunoSEQ multiplex PCR, and TCRdb's table has in-frame clones only and misses some. The table has about 2.1 million clones, more than 85% seen once. The sequenced sample consisted of naive CD8+ T cells from PBMCs. The origin of the receptors is a man between 18 and 35 years old in good health. Some clones in this sample may be carry-over from other donors' samples.

On this clone itself: The sample carries other DNA sequences with the same CDR3. The chain carries TRBV7-8 and TRBJ1-5; D unclear. V was cut by 5 bases and J by 0 bases, with 8 bases left in between. The germline V gene has CDR1 SGHVS and CDR2 FQNEAQ. The CDR3 totals 14 residues. In DNA, the CDR3 is TGTGCCAGCAGCCCGGGAGGTAGCAATCAGCCCCAGCATTTT. Translating it yields CASSPGGSNQPQHF.

V is TRBV6-5 and J is TRBJ2-7, with 10 positions matching TRBD2. CDR3 length: 14 amino acids. Germline V gene data show CDR1 as MNHEY and CDR2 as SVGAGI. V lost 5 bases and J lost 5; bases outside the gene matches: 6. CDR3 region: CASSLGLASHEQYF. DNA for the CDR3: TGTGCCAGCAGTCTGGGACTAGCGTCTCACGAGCAGTACTTC.

The V and J genes are TRBV7-2 and TRBJ2-7; maybe TRBD2 (6 bases). Between the trimmed V and J ends, which lost 0 bases and 0 bases, there was a span of 15 bases. Germline V gene sequence: CDR1 SGHTA, CDR2 FQGNSA. This CDR3 is 17 amino acids long. The CDR3 is CASSLARLARNSYEQYF. DNA for the CDR3: TGTGCCAGCAGCTTAGCGCGGCTAGCGAGGAACTCCTACGAGCAGTACTTC.

The rearrangement links TRBV7-5 to TRBJ1-2; no check of the table's D call, TRBD1, against the DNA was made. TRBV7-5 is given as a pseudogene. The CDR3 runs to 16 residues. In DNA form, the CDR3 reads TGTGTCAGAAGCTACGACAGGGGGCGTTCGAACTATGGCTACACCTTC. It codes for CVRSYDRGRSNYGYTF.

The V and J genes are TRBV11-2 and TRBJ1-2; D not resolved. CDR3 size: 15 residues. CDR1 SGHAT and CDR2 FQNNGV come from the germline V gene. The V end was cut by 4 bases, the J end by 5 bases, with 17 bases between. The CDR3 region has the DNA TGTGCCAGCAGCTCGCTCGGGCGTAAAGGGTATGGCTACACCTTC. The encoded protein is CASSSLGRKGYGYTF.

The V gene is TRBV7-9, the J gene TRBJ1-1; possibly TRBD1 for D (5 bases). The germline V gene has CDR1 SEHNR and CDR2 FQNEAQ (reference sequence). The CDR3 extends over 13 amino acids. V was cut by 4 bases and J by 6 bases, with 12 bases left in between. CDR3 loop: CASSSTGTSEAFF. In DNA, the CDR3 is TGTGCCAGCAGCTCAACCGGGACTTCTGAAGCTTTCTTT.

The chain links TRBV4-1 to TRBJ2-5; 10 nucleotides align to TRBD2. The assigned J gene may be wrong: the sequence end matches TRBJ2-7 better. The germline V gene encodes CDR1 MGHRA and CDR2 YSYEKL. This CDR3 spans 16 amino acids. CDR3 sequence reads: CASSQPPGLAYYEQYF. The CDR3, as DNA: TGCGCCAGCAGCCAACCCCCGGGACTAGCGTACTACGAGCAGTACTTC.

To note about this clone: The sample has other DNA sequences that encode this CDR3 too. The chain combines TRBV4-3 with TRBJ2-1, with TRBD1 as a possible D gene (6 bases). The germline gives CDR1 LGHNA, CDR2 YSLEER. V was pared by 0 bases and J by 4 bases, with 10 bases between. CDR3 length: 15 residues. CDR3 coding DNA: TGCGCCAGCAGCCAAGATTCAGGACAGTACAATGAGCAGTTCTTC. Translated: CASSQDSGQYNEQFF.

This clone has only one observation. The chain links TRBV2 to TRBJ1-1; D is perhaps TRBD1 (5 bases). In germline, CDR1 is SNHLY, CDR2 FYNNEI. Trimming took 6 bases from V and 4 from J, leaving 18 bases between them. This CDR3 is 15 amino acids long. This chain's CDR3 is CASRGRGREGTEAFF. The CDR3 nucleotides are TGTGCCAGCAGGGGTAGGGGAAGGGAGGGCACTGAAGCTTTCTTT.

DNA of the CDR3: TGTGCCAGCAGCTCCCTGGGTCCTACAGATACGCAGTATTTT. This gives the protein CASSSLGPTDTQYF. The chain has TRBV7-9 and TRBJ2-3; D is uncertain. V dropped 4 bases and J dropped 3 bases, with 11 bases sitting between them. Per germline, CDR1 SEHNR and CDR2 FQNEAQ (reference sequence). The CDR3 is 14 amino acids.

The V call is TRBV27, the J call TRBJ2-7, with 10 bases lining up with TRBD1. Germline V gene lookup returns CDR1 MNHEY and CDR2 SMNVEV (reference sequence). The CDR3 sequence is 14 residues long. The V segment lost 7 bases and the J segment 5 bases; nucleotides outside the gene matches: 8. The CDR3 loop reads CASKFRDRGHEQYF. Written as DNA, the CDR3 is TGTGCCAGCAAGTTCCGGGACAGGGGCCACGAGCAGTACTTC.

The chain couples TRBV5-1 to TRBJ2-5, with D perhaps TRBD1 (6 bases). This CDR3 region has 15 residues. Per the germline V gene, CDR1 is SGHRS and CDR2 is YFSETQ. The V end was cut by 6 bases, the J end by 2 bases, with 17 bases between. The CDR3 DNA reads as TGCGCCAGCACCACCTACCTCGGACAGCAAGAGACCCAGTACTTC. It translates to CASTTYLGQQETQYF. The full variable domain, its missing parts supplied by reference TRBV5-1 and TRBJ2-5, is KAGVTQTPRYLIKTRGQQVTLSCSPISGHRSVSWYQQTPGQGLQFLFEYFSETQRNKGNFPGRFSGRQFSNSRSEMNVSTLELGDSALYLCASTTYLGQQETQYFGPGTRLLVL.

The chain carries TRBV19 and TRBJ2-2, with D uncertain. The germline CDR1 and CDR2 sequences are LNHDA and SQIVND (reference sequence). Trimming took 1 base from V and 6 from J, leaving 9 bases between them. This CDR3 region has 14 residues. The CDR3 bases are TGTGCCAGTAGTATAGGTCGCCGGGCCGGGGAGCTGTTTTTT. Protein: CASSIGRRAGELFF.

The chain joins TRBV28 to TRBJ2-3; D might be TRBD1 (5 bases). V was cut by 2 bases and J by 11 bases, with 14 bases left in between. CDR1 is MDHEN and CDR2 is SYDVKM in the germline V gene. The CDR3 sequence is 13 residues long. DNA of the CDR3: TGTGCCAGCAGTTTAGACAGAGCTTCAGAGCAGTATTTT. This codes for CASSLDRASEQYF. Together with reference TRBV28 and TRBJ2-3, the CDR3 gives the full variable domain: DVKVTQSSRYLVKRTGEKVFLECVQDMDHENMFWYRQDPGLGLRLIYFSYDVKMKEKGDIPEGYSVSREKKERFSLILESASTNQTSMYLCASSLDRASEQYFGPGTRLTVL.

J is TRBJ1-2 and V is TRBV9, with TRBD1 matching over 10 bases. Trimming removed 0 bases from V and 0 bases from J; junction bases left unmatched: 11. From germline, CDR1 is SGDLS and CDR2 YYNGEE. This CDR3 region has 19 residues. CDR3: CASSVGRKGDRGPNYGYTF. Written as DNA, the CDR3 is TGTGCCAGCAGCGTAGGTCGGAAGGGGGACAGGGGACCTAACTATGGCTACACCTTC.

As regards this clone: Other DNA sequences within the sample encode an identical CDR3. The genes are TRBV7-9 and TRBJ2-1; D is ambiguous. V was pared by 5 bases and J by 3 bases, with 5 bases between. This CDR3 contains 12 residues. Germline CDR1 is SEHNR and CDR2 is FQNEAQ (reference sequence). The CDR3 DNA follows: TGTGCCAGCAGCCTAGACTACAATGAGCAGTTCTTC. It is translated as CASSLDYNEQFF.

The chain joins TRBV27 to TRBJ2-7; TRBD2 matches at 9 bases. The J segment lost 4 bases and the V segment lost 6 bases, leaving 7 bases of the junction unmatched. The germline V gene encodes CDR1 MNHEY and CDR2 SMNVEV (reference sequence). There are 14 residues in the CDR3. The CDR3, as DNA: TGTGCCAGCAGCGCTGGTGCGGGAGGGTACGAGCAGTACTTC. This codes for CASSAGAGGYEQYF.

The chain carries TRBV4-3 and TRBJ1-3; D gene uncertain. V lost 1 base and J 5 bases, leaving 12 bases between the germline ends. Germline CDR1 reads LGHNA; CDR2 reads YSLEER. The length of the CDR3 is 15 residues. CDR3 residues: CASSQGLKSRNTIYF. The DNA for the CDR3 is TGCGCCAGCAGCCAAGGACTGAAATCCCGAAACACCATATATTTT.